The TCR beta chain described here comes from a study of cytomegalovirus exposure and HLA in healthy donors. Across the study: The roughly 120 validation repertoires used the same platform as the 550 to 800 first-cohort repertoires (as reported by a later analysis).

Assay: immunoSEQ multiplex PCR; the TCRdb copy retains only in-frame clones and omits some. Altogether about 130,000 clones are present, 85% to 90% being singletons, with the ten largest covering under 8%. Comments on this clone: Its target is unknown.

The germline V gene has CDR1 MGHRA and CDR2 YSYEKL. The CDR3 covers 14 residues. V dropped 2 bases and J dropped 12; count of bases not matched to a gene: 8. The study's findings and limits: Accounts indicate the classifier identified cytomegalovirus status with strong specificity and sensitivity. TCR clusters originating in the first cohort tended to co-occur in the 120 validation repertoires, according to a later analysis.

The donors were in the approximately 130-subject validation cohort, distinct from the roughly 600-subject first cohort. The J gene is TRBJ2-1, the V gene TRBV4-1; 9 bases are a match to TRBD1. The sequenced material came from PBMCs. This clonotype was sampled from a young woman in good health and CMV-seropositive. The CDR3 region is CASSQPNRGRVQFF. In DNA form, the CDR3 reads TGCGCCAGCAGCCAACCCAACAGGGGGCGGGTGCAGTTCTTC.